What follows is one T cell receptor (beta chain) and its context. This clonotype was counted ten times or more. What this receptor recognizes is not known. There are no base qualities to consult, and no much larger clone falls within one base. Sequenced using an Illumina HiSeq 2500. Quantitative 5'-RACE with molecular barcodes was the method used to prepare the TCR beta libraries. The paper's processing steps were these. Disease-linked TCR variants were identified with a new computational method built on a probabilistic model of VDJ rearrangement. TCRdb trimmed public reads at Q25 via fastp, called clones via MiXCR and kept in-frame beta chains. A single entry per CDR3 protein holds the most common genes and DNA from its merged rows. In this record, the V and J calls reflect TCRdb's handling and not the investigators' own analysis. A total of some 140,000 distinct CDR3 sequences appear in this sample, about an eighth of them only once. The biggest ten clones account for around 4.1% of the sample.

This entry belongs to a study of CD8 T cells in ankylosing spondylitis (dated by TCRdb to the late 2010s). Regarding the research as a whole: The study profiled T cell receptor beta repertoires in healthy donors and ankylosing spondylitis patients to find disease-linked TCR variants. The full study cohort comprised roughly 24 ankylosing spondylitis patients and 85 to 120 healthy donors. Peripheral blood samples were taken, and synovial fluid was additionally collected from ankylosing spondylitis patients.

The research as a whole found: According to the report, matched synovial fluid samples from ankylosing spondylitis patients were significantly enriched for the disease-linked clones. Blood from ankylosing spondylitis patients appeared to be characterized by a TCR beta motif made up of several highly homologous amino acid variants. In peripheral blood, the disease-linked clones were found at relatively low frequencies and had a CD8+ phenotype. Some motif variants had previously been reported in the synovial fluid and blood of reactive arthritis patients, which suggests shared mechanisms of disease initiation.

Sequencing was carried out using blood, either unsorted or a sorted T cell fraction (not recorded which). The clonotype originates from a female donor with ankylosing spondylitis or in good health (not recorded which).

The CDR3 region has the sequence CASSRGGTNTEAFF. The DNA reads TGCGCCAGCAGCCGAGGAGGGACGAACACTGAAGCTTTCTTT. The sequence is built from TRBV5-1 and TRBJ1-1, with TRBD1 tentatively as D gene (5 bases match). Looking up the germline V gene yields CDR1 SGHRS and CDR2 YFSETQ. V and J are truncated by 4 bases and 1 base respectively, leaving an intervening sequence of 11 bases. Counted from cysteine to phenylalanine, this CDR3 has 14 amino acids. The entry retains the CDR3 DNA only, 42 bases that are in frame from base 1.